This TCR beta chain was retrieved from a study of cytomegalovirus exposure and HLA in healthy donors. The study, taken as a whole, reports: TCR beta sequences numbering roughly 18,000 were associated with HLA alleles at 0.05 false discovery rate in a later analysis.

The V end lost 8 bases, the J end lost 4 bases, and 11 bases lay between the germline ends. The CDR3 consists of 12 residues. CDR1 and CDR2 from the germline V gene are MDHEN and SYDVKM. PCR was performed using 60 Vbeta and 13 Jbeta primers. Some clones are missing from TCRdb's copy, which holds only in-frame ones; the method was immunoSEQ multiplex PCR. The sample records over 200,000 clones, under 70% being singletons. This clone was observed a handful of times. Its antigen is unidentified. The receptor comes from a man aged 35 to 55 in good health and CMV-seropositive. J is TRBJ1-2 and V is TRBV28; D gene uncertain. Sequencing used PBMCs. The chain's CDR3 is CASLHRIYGYTF. The CDR3 DNA reads as TGTGCCAGCTTGCACAGAATCTATGGCTACACCTTC.